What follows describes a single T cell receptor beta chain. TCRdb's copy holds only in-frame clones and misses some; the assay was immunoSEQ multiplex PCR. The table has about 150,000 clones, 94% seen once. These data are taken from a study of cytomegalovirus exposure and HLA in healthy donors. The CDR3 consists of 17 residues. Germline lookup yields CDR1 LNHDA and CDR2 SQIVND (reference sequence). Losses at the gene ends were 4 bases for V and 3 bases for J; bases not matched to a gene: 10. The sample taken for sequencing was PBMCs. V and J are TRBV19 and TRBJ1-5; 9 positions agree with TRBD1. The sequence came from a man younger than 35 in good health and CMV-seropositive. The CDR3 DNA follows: TGTGCCAGTAGTAGGGGGGCGGACAGGGGTAACAATCAGCCCCAGCATTTT. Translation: CASSRGADRGNNQPQHF.